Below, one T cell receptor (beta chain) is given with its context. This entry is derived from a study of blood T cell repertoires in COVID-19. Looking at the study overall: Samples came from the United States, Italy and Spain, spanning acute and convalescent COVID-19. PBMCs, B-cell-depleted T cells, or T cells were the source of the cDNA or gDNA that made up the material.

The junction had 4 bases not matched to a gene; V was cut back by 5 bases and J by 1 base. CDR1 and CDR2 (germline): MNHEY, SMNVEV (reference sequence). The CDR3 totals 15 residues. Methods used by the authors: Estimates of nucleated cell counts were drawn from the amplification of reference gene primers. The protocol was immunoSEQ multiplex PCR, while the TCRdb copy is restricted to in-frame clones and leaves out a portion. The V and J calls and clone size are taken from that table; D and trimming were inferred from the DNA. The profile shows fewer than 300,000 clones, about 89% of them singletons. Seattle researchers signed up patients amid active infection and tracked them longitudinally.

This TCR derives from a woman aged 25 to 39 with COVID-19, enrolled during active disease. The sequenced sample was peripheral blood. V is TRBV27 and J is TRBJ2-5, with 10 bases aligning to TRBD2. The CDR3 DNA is TGTGCCAGCAGTCCCTGGACTAGCGGCCAAGAGACCCAGTACTTC. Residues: CASSPWTSGQETQYF.